One sample yielded the 18 T cell receptor beta chains listed below, sequenced in a study of T-cell reconstitution after alpha-beta-depleted transplantation in children. Preparation of the TCRbeta library involved a method that used unique molecular identifiers. One entry per CDR3 protein, called by TCRdb with MiXCR from the PCR reads. Of fewer than 750,000 distinct CDR3 sequences listed, roughly 23% are singletons. Sequenced material: PBMCs, mostly from graft donor cells, taken 360 days after TCRalphabeta/CD19-depleted stem cell transplant. The source is a boy in the first two years of life who had a stem cell transplant for acute myeloid leukemia, so the T cells may come from the graft donor.

A note on this clonotype: A junction boundary mismatches the germline segment, possibly from a read error. This chain uses TRBV7-9 with TRBJ2-2, with a tentative D call TRBD2 (5 bases). CDR1 SEHNR and CDR2 FQNEAQ come from the germline V gene (reference sequence). The CDR3 is 9 amino acids. The CDR3 loop is CGKGGELFF. CDR3 in DNA: TGCGGGAAGGGCGGGGAGCTGTTTTTT. The variable domain in full, with the rest retrieved from reference TRBV7-9 and TRBJ2-2, is DTGVSQNPRHKITKRGQNVTFRCDPISEHNRLYWYRQTLGQGPEFLTYFQNEAQLEKSRLLSDRFSAERPKGSFSTLEIQRTEQGDSAMYLCGKGGELFFGEGSRLTVL.

This chain uses TRBV5-5 with TRBJ2-2, with 11 bases identical to TRBD1. The CDR3 length is 15 residues. CDR1 and CDR2 from the germline V gene are SGHKS and YYEKEE (reference sequence). V was pared by 6 bases and J by 4 bases, with 5 bases of the junction left unmatched. CDR3 region: CASNTGTGGTGELFF. In DNA form, the CDR3 reads TGTGCCAGCAACACCGGGACAGGGGGCACCGGGGAGCTGTTTTTT.

This clonotype was seen repeatedly, ten times or more. The V gene is TRBV6-4, the J gene TRBJ2-1; 7 bases agree with TRBD1. Losses at the gene ends were 4 bases for V and 8 bases for J; bases not matched to a gene: 8. Germline V gene lookup returns CDR1 MRHNA and CDR2 SNTAGT. This CDR3 comprises 14 residues. The CDR3 is CASSVIGGMDEQFF. The CDR3 bases are TGTGCCAGCAGTGTTATAGGGGGCATGGATGAGCAGTTCTTC.

This chain links TRBV5-1 with TRBJ1-1; tentatively, D is TRBD1 (6 bases). The germline V and J ends were trimmed by 0 bases and 4 bases, with 10 bases remaining between them. Germline values: CDR1 SGHRS, CDR2 YFSETQ. This CDR3 is built from 14 residues. The CDR3 sequence: CASSLEDSATEAFF. In DNA form, the CDR3 reads TGCGCCAGCAGCTTGGAGGACAGCGCCACTGAAGCTTTCTTT.

The V call is TRBV28, the J call TRBJ2-1, with 12 bases lining up with TRBD2. The CDR3 runs 16 residues. Germline V gives CDR1 MDHEN, CDR2 SYDVKM. Unmatched junction bases numbered 8, after V lost 5 bases and J lost 6 bases. The CDR3 is CASSPPLAGGPNEQFF. The CDR3 coding sequence is TGTGCCAGCAGTCCACCTCTAGCGGGGGGGCCCAATGAGCAGTTCTTC.

This clonotype showed up just a few times. The J gene is TRBJ2-7, the V gene TRBV19; D unresolved. There are 14 residues in the CDR3. The germline V gene has CDR1 LNHDA and CDR2 SQIVND (reference sequence). V lost 4 bases, J lost 2 bases, and 12 bases lay in between. This CDR3 is CASSTTLGTYEQYF. CDR3 nucleotides: TGTGCCAGTAGTACAACTTTGGGTACCTACGAGCAGTACTTC.

This clonotype was detected only a few times. The J gene is TRBJ2-3, the V gene TRBV10-2, with D unresolved. Germline lookup yields CDR1 WSHSY and CDR2 SAAADI. The CDR3 sequence is 11 residues long. V lost 8 bases and J lost 11, with 14 bases in between. The DNA for the CDR3 is TGCGCCAGCGGGGTGGATAGACAGCAGTATTTT. It is translated as CASGVDRQQYF.

This clonotype occurred once. This chain connects TRBV7-6 to TRBJ2-2; 10 bases agree with TRBD2. CDR1 and CDR2 (germline): SGHVS, FNYEAQ. The trim removed 1 base at V and 7 bases at J, leaving 6 bases unmatched. This CDR3 is built from 16 residues. The CDR3 region is CASSLVLAGVGGELFF. The CDR3 coding sequence is TGTGCCAGCAGCTTAGTTCTAGCGGGGGTCGGCGGGGAGCTGTTTTTT.

The chain uses TRBV18 and TRBJ1-1, with D possibly TRBD1 on 6 matching bases. Between the trimmed V and J ends, which lost 0 bases and 4 bases, there was a span of 12 bases. Germline V lookup: CDR1 KGHSH, CDR2 LQKENI. CDR3 length: 15 residues. The CDR3: CASSPPGGLSTEAFF. CDR3 bases: TGTGCCAGCTCACCACCAGGGGGGCTGAGCACTGAAGCTTTCTTT.

CDR3 DNA: TGTGCCAGCAGTTACTACCCTTTTCTAAAGGATGGAAACACCATATATTTT. Residues: CASSYYPFLKDGNTIYF. This chain uses TRBV6-5 with TRBJ1-3; no clear D gene. Germline V gene data show CDR1 as MNHEY and CDR2 as SVGAGI. The CDR3 contains 17 residues. The germline V and J ends were trimmed by 1 base and 3 bases, with 16 bases remaining between them.

The rearrangement joins TRBV7-8 to TRBJ2-7, with D possibly being TRBD2 (7 bases). This CDR3 region has 15 residues. Germline V gene sequence: CDR1 SGHVS, CDR2 FQNEAQ. V lost 5 bases and J lost 4, with 18 bases in between. DNA for the CDR3: TGTGCCAGCAGCCCACGGGGGGACACCAAATACGAGCAGTACTTC. The encoded protein is CASSPRGDTKYEQYF. Supplemented by reference TRBV7-8 and TRBJ2-7, the full variable domain reads GAGVSQSPRYKVAKRGQDVALRCDPISGHVSLFWYQQALGQGPEFLTYFQNEAQLDKSGLPSDRFFAERPEGSVSTLKIQRTQQEDSAVYLCASSPRGDTKYEQYFGPGTRLTVT.

This clonotype was seen once. The rearrangement links TRBV10-3 to TRBJ2-7, with TRBD1 matching over 7 bases. The CDR3 loop spans 18 amino acids. V shed 0 bases, J shed 4 bases, and the junction held 15 bases outside the gene matches. Germline assignment: CDR1 ENHRY and CDR2 SYGVKD. The CDR3 is CAISESLNRGQFLYEQYF. CDR3 bases: TGTGCCATCAGTGAGTCTCTAAACAGGGGCCAATTCTTATACGAGCAGTACTTC.

The rearrangement joins TRBV6-5 to TRBJ2-1; possible D gene TRBD2, 7 bases. Trimming cost V 0 bases and J 5 bases, with 11 bases left between them. The CDR3 has 15 residues. Germline loops: CDR1 MNHEY, CDR2 SVGAGI. In DNA form, the CDR3 reads TGTGCCAGCAGTTACTCGAGGGGGGGCCACAATGAGCAGTTCTTC. It encodes CASSYSRGGHNEQFF.

This clonotype was counted many times. This chain connects TRBV6-2 or TRBV6-3 to TRBJ2-6; perhaps TRBD2 as D (5 bases). The CDR3 spans 19 residues. The V gene lost 5 bases and the J gene lost 4 bases, with 24 bases spanning the gap. Germline V gene sequence: CDR1 MNHEY, CDR2 SVGEGT. The CDR3 nucleotides are TGTGCCAGCAGTCCCTCTAGCCTCAGCCCTTTTCTGGGGGCCAACGTCCTGACTTTC. Amino acid sequence: CASSPSSLSPFLGANVLTF.

The chain joins TRBV7-8 to TRBJ2-5, with a tentative D call TRBD2 (6 bases). The V gene's germline CDR1 is SGHVS and CDR2 FQNEAQ. Trimming took off 2 bases at V and 4 bases at J, with 20 bases between the two ends. The CDR3 covers 17 residues. As DNA, the CDR3 is TGTGCCAGCAGCTTAAACTCCGGGAGATCTTGGGTAGAGACCCAGTACTTC. It translates to CASSLNSGRSWVETQYF. Drawing the rest from reference TRBV7-8 and TRBJ2-5, the complete variable domain is GAGVSQSPRYKVAKRGQDVALRCDPISGHVSLFWYQQALGQGPEFLTYFQNEAQLDKSGLPSDRFFAERPEGSVSTLKIQRTQQEDSAVYLCASSLNSGRSWVETQYFGPGTRLLVL.

This clonotype was counted ten times or more. J is TRBJ2-4 and V is TRBV27; TRBD1 aligns across 10 bases. With V trimmed by 4 bases and J by 6 bases, 12 bases remained unmatched. The germline V gene encodes CDR1 MNHEY and CDR2 SMNVEV (reference sequence). This CDR3 spans 17 amino acids. The CDR3 bases are TGTGCCAGCAGTTACGGCTCGGGACAGGGGAGACTAAACATTCAGTACTTC. Translation: CASSYGSGQGRLNIQYF.

The chain recombines TRBV20-1 with TRBJ1-5; possible D gene TRBD1, 6 bases. CDR1 is DFQATT, CDR2 SNEGSKA, per germline (reference sequence). The germline V and J ends were trimmed by 3 bases and 7 bases, with 13 bases remaining between them. This CDR3 is built from 13 residues. CDR3 loop: CSARDSPWQPQHF. The CDR3 nucleotides are TGCAGTGCTAGGGACAGCCCCTGGCAGCCCCAGCATTTT.

This clonotype was observed at least ten times. The chain combines TRBV11-2 with TRBJ2-7, with D hard to call. With 5 bases removed from V and 3 bases from J, the gap between germline ends came to 17 bases. The CDR3 is 15 amino acids. Germline V CDR1 and CDR2: SGHAT, FQNNGV. DNA of the CDR3: TGTGCCAGCAGCCCCTCCCTGACATCGTACTACGAGCAGTACTTC. Translation gives CASSPSLTSYYEQYF.